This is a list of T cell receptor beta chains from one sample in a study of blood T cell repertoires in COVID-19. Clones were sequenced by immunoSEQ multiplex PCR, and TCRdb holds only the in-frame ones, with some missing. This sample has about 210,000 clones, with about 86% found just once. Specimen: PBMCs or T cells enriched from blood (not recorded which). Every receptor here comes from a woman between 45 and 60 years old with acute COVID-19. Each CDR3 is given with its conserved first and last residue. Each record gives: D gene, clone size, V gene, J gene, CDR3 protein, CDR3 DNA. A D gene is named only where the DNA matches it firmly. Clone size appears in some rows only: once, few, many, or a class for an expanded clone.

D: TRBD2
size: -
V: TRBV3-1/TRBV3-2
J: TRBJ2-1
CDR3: CASSRLAGGLRNEQFF
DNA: TGTGCCAGCAGCCGACTAGCGGGGGGTTTGCGGAATGAGCAGTTCTTC

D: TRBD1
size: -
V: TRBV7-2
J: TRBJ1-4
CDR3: CASSPSGGTNEKLFF
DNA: TGTGCCAGCAGCCCTTCAGGGGGAACTAATGAAAAACTGTTTTTT

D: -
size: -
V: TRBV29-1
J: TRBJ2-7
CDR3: CSVEGPGSYEQYF
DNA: TGCAGCGTTGAAGGTCCCGGTTCCTACGAGCAGTACTTC

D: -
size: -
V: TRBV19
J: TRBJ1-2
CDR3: CASSVGSEPVREENYGYTF
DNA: TGTGCCAGTAGTGTAGGATCGGAACCGGTAAGAGAGGAGAACTATGGCTACACCTTC

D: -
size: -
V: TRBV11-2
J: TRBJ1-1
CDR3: CASSLALYTEAFF
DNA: TGTGCCAGCAGCTTAGCTTTGTACACTGAAGCTTTCTTT

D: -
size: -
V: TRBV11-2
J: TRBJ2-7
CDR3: CASSLILGVSYEQYF
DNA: TGTGCCAGCAGCTTAATCCTCGGGGTCTCCTACGAGCAGTACTTC

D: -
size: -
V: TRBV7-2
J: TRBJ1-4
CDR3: CASSLNRDEKLFF
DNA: TGTGCCAGCAGCCTAAACAGGGACGAAAAACTGTTTTTT

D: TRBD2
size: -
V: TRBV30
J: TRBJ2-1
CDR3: CAWSAGGSSYNEQFF
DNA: TGTGCCTGGAGTGCCGGCGGGAGCTCCTACAATGAGCAGTTCTTC

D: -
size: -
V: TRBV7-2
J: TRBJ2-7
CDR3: CASSSFGQGPYEQYF
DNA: -

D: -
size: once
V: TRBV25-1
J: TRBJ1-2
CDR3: CASSDPSWQGNYGYTF
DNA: TGTGCCAGCAGTGATCCTTCGTGGCAGGGGAACTATGGCTACACCTTC

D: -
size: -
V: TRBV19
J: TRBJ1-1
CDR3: CASSPLQGGSTEAFF
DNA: TGTGCCAGTAGCCCACTGCAGGGAGGTAGCACTGAAGCTTTCTTT

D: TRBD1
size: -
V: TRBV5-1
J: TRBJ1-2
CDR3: CASGRDRAYGYTF
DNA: TGCGCCAGTGGTCGGGACAGGGCCTATGGCTACACCTTC

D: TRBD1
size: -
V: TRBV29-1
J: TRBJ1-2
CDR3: CSVEGDRERYTF
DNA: TGCAGCGTTGAAGGGGACAGGGAGCGCTACACCTTC

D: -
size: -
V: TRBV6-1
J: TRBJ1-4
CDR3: CASSDNRNEKLFF
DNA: TGTGCCAGCAGTGACAACAGGAATGAAAAACTGTTTTTT

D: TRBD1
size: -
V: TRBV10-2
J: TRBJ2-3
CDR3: CASRLTGGQDTQYF
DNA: TGCGCCAGCAGGCTAACAGGGGGCCAAGATACGCAGTATTTT

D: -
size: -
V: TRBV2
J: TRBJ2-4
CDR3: CASSRDLSKNIQYF
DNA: TGTGCCAGCAGCCGGGACTTGAGCAAAAACATTCAGTACTTC

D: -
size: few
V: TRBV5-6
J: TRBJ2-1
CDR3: CASSLHGEQFF
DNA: TGTGCCAGCAGCTTACACGGGGAGCAGTTCTTC

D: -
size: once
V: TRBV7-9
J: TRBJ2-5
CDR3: CASSLGDWRQETQYF
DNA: TGTGCCAGCAGCTTAGGGGACTGGAGGCAAGAGACCCAGTACTTC

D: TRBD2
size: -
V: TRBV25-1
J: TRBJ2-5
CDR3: CASTSGSGRPGTQYF
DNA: TGTGCCAGCACATCAGGTAGCGGGAGGCCAGGGACCCAGTACTTC

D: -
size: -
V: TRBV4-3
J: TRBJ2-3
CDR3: CASSLETDTQYF
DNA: TGCGCCAGCAGTCTCGAGACAGATACGCAGTATTTT

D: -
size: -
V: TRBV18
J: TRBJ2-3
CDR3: CASSPPNGGQYF
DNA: TGTGCCAGCTCACCACCGAACGGGGGGCAATATTTT

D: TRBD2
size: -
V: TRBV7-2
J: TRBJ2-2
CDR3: CASSQLAVGSTGELFF
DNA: TGTGCCAGCAGCCAACTAGCGGTGGGGAGCACCGGGGAGCTGTTTTTT

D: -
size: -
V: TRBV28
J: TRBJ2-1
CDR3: CASSSTGGSYNEQFF
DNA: TGTGCCAGCAGTTCAACAGGTGGGTCCTACAATGAGCAGTTCTTC

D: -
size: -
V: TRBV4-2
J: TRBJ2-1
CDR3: CASSQDLESSYNEQFF
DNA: TGTGCCAGCAGCCAAGATCTAGAGAGCTCCTACAATGAGCAGTTCTTC

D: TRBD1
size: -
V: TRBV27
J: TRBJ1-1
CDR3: CASSSGPRDRGTEAFF
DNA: TGTGCCAGCAGTTCCGGACCCCGGGACAGGGGTACTGAAGCTTTCTTT

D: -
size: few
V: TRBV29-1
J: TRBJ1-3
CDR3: CSARDNNSGNTIYF
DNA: TGCAGCGCTCGCGACAACAACTCTGGAAACACCATATATTTT

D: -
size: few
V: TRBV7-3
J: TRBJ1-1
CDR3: CASSLTRGTEAFF
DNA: TGTGCCAGCAGCTTAACAAGGGGCACTGAAGCTTTCTTT

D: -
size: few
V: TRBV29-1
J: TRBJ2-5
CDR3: CSVESRSLQETQYF
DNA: TGCAGCGTTGAATCCCGGTCCCTACAAGAGACCCAGTACTTC

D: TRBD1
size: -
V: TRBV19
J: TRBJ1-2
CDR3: CASSILTGGGYGYTF
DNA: TGTGCCAGTAGTATCTTGACAGGGGGCGGCTATGGCTACACCTTC

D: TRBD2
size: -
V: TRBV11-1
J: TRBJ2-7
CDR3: CASSLRLAGEYEQYF
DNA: TGTGCCAGCAGCTTACGGCTAGCGGGAGAGTACGAGCAGTACTTC

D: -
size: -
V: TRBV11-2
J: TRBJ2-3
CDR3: CASSPQGPGTQYF
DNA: TGTGCCAGCAGCCCACAGGGCCCCGGTACGCAGTATTTT

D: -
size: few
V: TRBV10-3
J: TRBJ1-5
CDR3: CAISEEATAYSNQPQHF
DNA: TGTGCCATCAGTGAGGAGGCGACAGCGTATAGCAATCAGCCCCAGCATTTT

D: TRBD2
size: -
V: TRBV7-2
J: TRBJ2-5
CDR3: CASTLAGGPEETQYF
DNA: TGTGCCAGCACATTAGCGGGGGGGCCGGAGGAGACCCAGTACTTC

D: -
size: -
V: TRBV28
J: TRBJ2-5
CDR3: CASSPLGGTETQYF
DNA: TGTGCCAGCAGTCCCCTAGGAGGGACGGAGACCCAGTACTTC

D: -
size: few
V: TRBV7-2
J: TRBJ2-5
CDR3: CASSYPGTQYF
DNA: TGTGCCAGCAGCTACCCCGGGACCCAGTACTTC

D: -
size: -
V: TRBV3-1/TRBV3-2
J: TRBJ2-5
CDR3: CASSHAGDKETQYF
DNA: TGTGCCAGCAGCCATGCAGGTGACAAAGAGACCCAGTACTTC

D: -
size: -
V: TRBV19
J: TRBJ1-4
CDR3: CASSIARPPGNEKLFF
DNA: TGTGCCAGTAGTATTGCACGCCCGCCGGGTAATGAAAAACTGTTTTTT

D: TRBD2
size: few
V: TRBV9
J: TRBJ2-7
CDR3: CASSEGSGAGRSYEQYF
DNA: TGTGCCAGCAGCGAGGGGTCGGGAGCGGGGCGGTCCTACGAGCAGTACTTC

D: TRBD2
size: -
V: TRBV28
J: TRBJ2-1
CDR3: CASRRGAPYNEQFF
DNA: TGTGCCAGCAGGCGGGGGGCACCCTACAATGAGCAGTTCTTC

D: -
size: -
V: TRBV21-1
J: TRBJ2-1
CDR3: CASSKAYRGSEQFF
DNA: TGTGCCAGCAGCAAAGCCTACAGGGGGAGTGAGCAGTTCTTC

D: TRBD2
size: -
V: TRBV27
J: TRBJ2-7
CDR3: CASYGRERDYEQYF
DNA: TGTGCCAGCTACGGGCGGGAGAGGGACTACGAGCAGTACTTC

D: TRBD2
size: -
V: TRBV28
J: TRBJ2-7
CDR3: CASSTLANSYEQYF
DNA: TGTGCCAGCAGTACACTAGCGAATTCCTACGAGCAGTACTTC

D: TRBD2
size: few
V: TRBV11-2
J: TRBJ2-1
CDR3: CASSLVASGSSSHEQFF
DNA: TGTGCCAGCAGCTTAGTGGCTAGCGGGAGTTCAAGCCATGAGCAGTTCTTC

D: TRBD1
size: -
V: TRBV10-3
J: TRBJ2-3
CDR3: CAIRRTGLGPDTQYF
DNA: TGTGCCATCAGACGGACAGGGTTGGGGCCAGATACGCAGTATTTT

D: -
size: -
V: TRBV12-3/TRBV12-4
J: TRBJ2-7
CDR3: CASSWAGRYEQYF
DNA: TGTGCCAGCAGTTGGGCAGGGCGCTACGAGCAGTACTTC

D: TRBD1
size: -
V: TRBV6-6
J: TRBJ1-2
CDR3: CASRPQGAGYGYTF
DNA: TGTGCCAGCAGACCTCAGGGGGCGGGCTATGGCTACACCTTC

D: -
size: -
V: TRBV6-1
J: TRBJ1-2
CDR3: CASSESQFDSYGYTF
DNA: TGTGCCAGCAGTGAAAGTCAGTTCGATTCTTATGGCTACACCTTC

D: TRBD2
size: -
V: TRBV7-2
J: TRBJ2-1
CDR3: CASALLAGLYNEQFF
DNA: TGTGCCAGCGCCCTCCTAGCGGGCCTTTACAATGAGCAGTTCTTC

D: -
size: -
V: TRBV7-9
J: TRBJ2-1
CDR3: CASSTEDSYNEQFF
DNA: TGTGCCAGCAGCACAGAGGACAGCTACAATGAGCAGTTCTTC

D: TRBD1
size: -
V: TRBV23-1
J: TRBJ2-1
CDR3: CASSLGTGGYNEQFF
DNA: TGCGCCAGCAGTCTGGGGACAGGGGGCTACAATGAGCAGTTCTTC

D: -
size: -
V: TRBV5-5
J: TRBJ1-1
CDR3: CASSYNTGSYTEAFF
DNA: TGTGCCAGCAGCTATAATACAGGGAGCTACACTGAAGCTTTCTTT